This record looks at one T cell receptor beta chain sequence and its context. Its antigen is undetermined. The CDR3 loop spans 15 amino acids. No nucleotide data were recorded. Germline CDR1 reads SGHKS; CDR2 reads YYEKEE (reference sequence). This specimen comes from a study of synovial regulatory T cells in juvenile arthritis. Study-level points and caveats: Synovial Treg CDR3 sequences overlapped more with iaTregs than other circulating Tregs. Inflammation-associated Treg cells in blood had less TCR diversity than the remaining blood Treg cells.

The table came from immunoSEQ multiplex PCR; TCRdb's copy has only in-frame clones and leaves some out. The sample totals about 10,000 clones. Median disease duration was roughly 7 years, range 0.2-19.1. Input material: Treg cells from blood. The subset denotes: remaining (HLA-DR-negative) circulating blood Treg cells. This chain uses TRBV5-5 with TRBJ2-7; checking the TCRdb D call of TRBD1 is not possible without DNA. This clonotype originated in a donor aged 2-30 years with juvenile idiopathic arthritis. The CDR3 reads CASSLVPGPAYEQYF. The whole variable domain, filled in from reference TRBV5-5 and TRBJ2-7, reads DAGVTQSPTHLIKTRGQQVTLRCSPISGHKSVSWYQQVLGQGPQFIFQYYEKEERGRGNFPDRFSARQFPNYSSELNVNALLLGDSALYLCASSLVPGPAYEQYFGPGTRLTVT.